Included here is one T cell receptor (beta chain) sequence, with context. Repertoires were generated with immunoSEQ multiplex PCR, while TCRdb's copy carries only in-frame clones and drops some. This table holds over 250,000 clones, approximately 90% found once. This sample is drawn from a study of blood T cell repertoires in COVID-19. The overall study: PBMCs, B-cell-depleted T cells, or T cells provided the cDNA or gDNA that made up the material.

The source material was PBMCs or T cells enriched from blood (not recorded which). The receptor was derived from a young woman who had recovered from COVID-19.

The CDR3 loop is CASTTSGSPQYF. The CDR3 nucleotides read TGTGCCAGCACGACTAGCGGGAGCCCGCAGTATTTT. The chain joins TRBV27 to TRBJ2-3; 12 nucleotides align to TRBD2. The CDR3 is 12 amino acids. Germline CDR1 MNHEY, CDR2 SMNVEV (reference sequence). V was clipped by 7 bases and J by 10 bases; unmatched bases: 3.